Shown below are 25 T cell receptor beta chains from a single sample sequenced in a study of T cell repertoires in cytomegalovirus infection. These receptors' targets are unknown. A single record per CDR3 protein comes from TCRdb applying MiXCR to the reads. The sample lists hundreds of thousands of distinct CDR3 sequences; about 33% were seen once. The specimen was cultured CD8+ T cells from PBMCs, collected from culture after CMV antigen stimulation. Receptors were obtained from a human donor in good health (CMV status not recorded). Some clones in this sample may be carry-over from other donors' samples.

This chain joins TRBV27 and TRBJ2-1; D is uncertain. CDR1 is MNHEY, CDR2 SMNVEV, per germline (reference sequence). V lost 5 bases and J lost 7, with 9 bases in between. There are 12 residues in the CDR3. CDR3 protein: CASSRVLNEQFF. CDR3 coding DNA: TGTGCCAGCAGTAGAGTATTGAATGAGCAGTTCTTC.

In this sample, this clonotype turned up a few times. The chain's CDR3 is CASSNRQGREQFF. The CDR3 nucleotides read TGTGCCAGCAGCAACCGCCAGGGACGGGAGCAGTTCTTC. J is TRBJ2-1 and V is TRBV28; tentatively, D is TRBD1 or TRBD2 (5 bases each). CDR1 MDHEN and CDR2 SYDVKM come from the germline V gene. The CDR3 has 13 amino acids. The V and J ends lost 6 bases and 10 bases respectively, with 16 bases between them.

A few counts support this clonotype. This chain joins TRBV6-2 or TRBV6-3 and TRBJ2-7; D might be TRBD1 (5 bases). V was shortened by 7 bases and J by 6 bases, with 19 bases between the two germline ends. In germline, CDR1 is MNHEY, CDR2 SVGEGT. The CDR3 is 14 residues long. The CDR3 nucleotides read TGTGCCAGCACCCCCCCCCGCGCGCAGGGCGAGCAGTACGTC. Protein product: CASTPPRAQGEQYV.

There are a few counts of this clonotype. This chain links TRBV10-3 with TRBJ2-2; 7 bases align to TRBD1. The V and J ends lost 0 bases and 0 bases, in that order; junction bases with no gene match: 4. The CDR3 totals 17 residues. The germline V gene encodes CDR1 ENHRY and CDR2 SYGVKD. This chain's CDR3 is CAISESRQGANTGELFF. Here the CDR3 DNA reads TGTGCCATCAGTGAGTCAAGGCAGGGGGCGAACACCGGGGAGCTGTTTTTT.

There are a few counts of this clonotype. This CDR3 is CASRSSGTGNTGELFF. In DNA, the CDR3 is TGTGCCAGCAGGAGCTCCGGGACAGGGAACACCGGGGAGCTGTTTTTT. The chain combines TRBV7-9 with TRBJ2-2; 8 bases match TRBD1. The CDR3 is 16 residues long. V dropped 6 bases and J dropped 1; count of bases not matched to a gene: 7. CDR1 and CDR2 from the germline V gene are SEHNR and FQNEAQ (reference sequence). The full variable domain, rest sourced from reference TRBV7-9 and TRBJ2-2, is DTGVSQNPRHKITKRGQNVTFRCDPISEHNRLYWYRQTLGQGPEFLTYFQNEAQLEKSRLLSDRFSAERPKGSFSTLEIQRTEQGDSAMYLCASRSSGTGNTGELFFGEGSRLTVL.

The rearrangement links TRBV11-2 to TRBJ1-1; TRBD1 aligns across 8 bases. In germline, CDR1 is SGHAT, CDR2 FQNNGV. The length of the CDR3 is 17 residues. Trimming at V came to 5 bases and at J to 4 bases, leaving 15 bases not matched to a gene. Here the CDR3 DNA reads TGTGCCAGCAGCCCTTGGGACCTGGACAGGGTCCTCACTGAAGCTTTCTTT. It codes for CASSPWDLDRVLTEAFF.

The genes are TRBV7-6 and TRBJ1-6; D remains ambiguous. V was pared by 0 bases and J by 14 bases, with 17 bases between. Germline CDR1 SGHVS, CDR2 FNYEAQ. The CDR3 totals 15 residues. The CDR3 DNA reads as TGTGCCAGCAGCTTAGCAGGGCGGGCCAGATGGGCCCTCCACTTT. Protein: CASSLAGRARWALHF.

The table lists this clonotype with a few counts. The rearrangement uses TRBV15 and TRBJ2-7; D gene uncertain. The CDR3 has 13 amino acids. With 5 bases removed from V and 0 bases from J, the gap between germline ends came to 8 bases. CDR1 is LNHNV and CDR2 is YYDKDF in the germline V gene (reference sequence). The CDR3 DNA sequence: TGTGCCACCAGCCCACCCAGCTCCTACGAGCAGTACGTC. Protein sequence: CATSPPSSYEQYV.

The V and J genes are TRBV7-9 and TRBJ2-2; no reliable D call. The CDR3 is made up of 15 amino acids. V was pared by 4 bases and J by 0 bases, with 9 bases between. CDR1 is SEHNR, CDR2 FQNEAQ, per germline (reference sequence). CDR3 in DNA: TGTGCCAGCAGCTCCGGATCCGCGAACACCGGGGAGCTGTTTTTT. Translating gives CASSSGSANTGELFF.

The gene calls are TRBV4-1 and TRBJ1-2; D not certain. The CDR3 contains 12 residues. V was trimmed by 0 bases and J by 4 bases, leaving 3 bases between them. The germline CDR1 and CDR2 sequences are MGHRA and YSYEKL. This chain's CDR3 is CASSQDLYGYTF. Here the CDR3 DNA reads TGCGCCAGCAGCCAAGACCTCTATGGCTACACCTTC.

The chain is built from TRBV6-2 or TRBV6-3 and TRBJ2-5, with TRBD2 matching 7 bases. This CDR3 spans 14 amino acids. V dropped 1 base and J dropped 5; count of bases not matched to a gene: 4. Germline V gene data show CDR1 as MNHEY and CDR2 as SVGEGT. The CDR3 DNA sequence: TGTGCCAGCAGTTACTGGGCGGGGGTTGAGACCCAGTACTTC. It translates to CASSYWAGVETQYF.

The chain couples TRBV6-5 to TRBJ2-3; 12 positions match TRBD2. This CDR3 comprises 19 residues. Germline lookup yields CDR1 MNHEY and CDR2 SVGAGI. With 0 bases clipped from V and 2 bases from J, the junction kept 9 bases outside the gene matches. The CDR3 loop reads CASSYSASGGAGNTDTQYF. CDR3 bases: TGTGCCAGCAGTTACTCGGCTAGCGGGGGGGCCGGGAACACAGATACGCAGTATTTT.

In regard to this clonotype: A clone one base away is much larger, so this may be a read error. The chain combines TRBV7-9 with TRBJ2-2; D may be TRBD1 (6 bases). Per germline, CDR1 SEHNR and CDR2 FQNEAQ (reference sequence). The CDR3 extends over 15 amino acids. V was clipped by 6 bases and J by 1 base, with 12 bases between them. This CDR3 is CASRPPGQNTGELFF. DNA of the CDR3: TGTGCCAGCAGACCTCCGGGACAGAACACCGGGGAGCTGTTTTTT.

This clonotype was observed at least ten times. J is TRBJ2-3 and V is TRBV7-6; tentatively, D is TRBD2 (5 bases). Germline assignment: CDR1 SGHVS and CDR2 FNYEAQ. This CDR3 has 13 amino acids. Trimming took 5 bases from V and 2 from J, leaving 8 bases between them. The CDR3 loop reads CASSPGITDTQYF. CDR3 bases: TGTGCCAGCAGCCCCGGGATCACAGATACGCAGTATTTT.

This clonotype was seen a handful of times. The CDR3 here is CASSYPYPGQGDNEQFF. The CDR3, as DNA: TGTGCCAGCAGTTACCCCTACCCAGGACAGGGGGACAATGAGCAGTTCTTC. The chain combines TRBV6-2 or TRBV6-3 with TRBJ2-1; 10 nucleotides align to TRBD1. The CDR3 is 17 amino acids. V was pared by 2 bases and J by 5 bases, with 9 bases of the junction left unmatched. Germline lookup yields CDR1 MNHEY and CDR2 SVGEGT.

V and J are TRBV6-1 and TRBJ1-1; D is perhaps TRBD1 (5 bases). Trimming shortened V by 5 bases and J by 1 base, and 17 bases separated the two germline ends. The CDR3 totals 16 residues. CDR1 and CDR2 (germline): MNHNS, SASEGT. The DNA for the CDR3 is TGTGCCAGCAGTAACTACGTCGTCCAGGGGAACACTGAAGCTTTCTTT. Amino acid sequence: CASSNYVVQGNTEAFF.

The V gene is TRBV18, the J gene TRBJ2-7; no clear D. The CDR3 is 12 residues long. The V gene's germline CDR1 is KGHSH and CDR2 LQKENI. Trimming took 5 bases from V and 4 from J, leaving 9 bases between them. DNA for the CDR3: TGTGCCAGCTCAATCCCAGGATACGAGCAGTACTTC. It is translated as CASSIPGYEQYF.

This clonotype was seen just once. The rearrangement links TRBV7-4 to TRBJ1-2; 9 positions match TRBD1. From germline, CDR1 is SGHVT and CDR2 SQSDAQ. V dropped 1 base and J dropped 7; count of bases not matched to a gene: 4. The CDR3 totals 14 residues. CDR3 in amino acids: CASSLDRGRFGYTF. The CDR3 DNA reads TGTGCCAGCAGCTTAGACAGGGGGCGTTTTGGCTACACCTTC.

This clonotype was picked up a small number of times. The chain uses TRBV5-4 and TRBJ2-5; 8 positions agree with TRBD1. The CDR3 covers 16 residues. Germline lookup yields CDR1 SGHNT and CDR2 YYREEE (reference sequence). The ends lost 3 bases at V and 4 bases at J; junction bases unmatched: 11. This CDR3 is CASSWETGAFVETQYF. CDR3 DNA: TGTGCCAGCAGCTGGGAGACAGGGGCTTTTGTAGAGACCCAGTACTTC.

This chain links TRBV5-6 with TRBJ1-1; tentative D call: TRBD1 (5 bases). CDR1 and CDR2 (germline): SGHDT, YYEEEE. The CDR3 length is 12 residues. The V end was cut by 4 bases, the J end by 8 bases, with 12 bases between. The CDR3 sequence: CASSRQTLEAFF. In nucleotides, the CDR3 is TGTGCCAGCAGCCGACAGACTCTGGAAGCTTTCTTT.

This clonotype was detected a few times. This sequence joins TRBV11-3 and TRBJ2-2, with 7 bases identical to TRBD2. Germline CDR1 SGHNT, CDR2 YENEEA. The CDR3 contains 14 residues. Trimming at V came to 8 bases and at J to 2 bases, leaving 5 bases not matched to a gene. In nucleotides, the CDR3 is TGTGCCAGCCGGGAGGCTAGCAACACCGGGGAGCTGTTTTTT. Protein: CASREASNTGELFF.

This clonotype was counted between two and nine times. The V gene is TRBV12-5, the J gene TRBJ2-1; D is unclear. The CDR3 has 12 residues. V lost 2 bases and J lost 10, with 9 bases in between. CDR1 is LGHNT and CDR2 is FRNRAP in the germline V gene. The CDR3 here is CASGLSSGEQFF. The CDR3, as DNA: TGTGCTAGTGGTTTGTCGAGTGGGGAGCAGTTCTTC.

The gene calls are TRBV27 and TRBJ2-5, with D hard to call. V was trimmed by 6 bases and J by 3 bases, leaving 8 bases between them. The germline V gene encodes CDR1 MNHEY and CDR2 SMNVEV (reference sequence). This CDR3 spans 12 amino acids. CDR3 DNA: TGTGCCAGCAGCGCTGACGAAGAGACCCAGTACTTC. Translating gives CASSADEETQYF.

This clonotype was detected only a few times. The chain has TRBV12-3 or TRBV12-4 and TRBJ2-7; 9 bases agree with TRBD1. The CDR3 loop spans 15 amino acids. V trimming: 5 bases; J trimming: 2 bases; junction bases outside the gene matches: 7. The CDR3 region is CASSPGTGLTYEQYF. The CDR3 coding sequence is TGTGCCAGCAGTCCCGGGACAGGGCTGACCTACGAGCAGTACTTC.

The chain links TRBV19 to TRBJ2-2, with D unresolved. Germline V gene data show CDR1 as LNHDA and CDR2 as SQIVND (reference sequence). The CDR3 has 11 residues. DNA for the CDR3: TGTGCGCTGGGCTTCACCGGGGAGCTGTTTTTT. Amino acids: CALGFTGELFF.